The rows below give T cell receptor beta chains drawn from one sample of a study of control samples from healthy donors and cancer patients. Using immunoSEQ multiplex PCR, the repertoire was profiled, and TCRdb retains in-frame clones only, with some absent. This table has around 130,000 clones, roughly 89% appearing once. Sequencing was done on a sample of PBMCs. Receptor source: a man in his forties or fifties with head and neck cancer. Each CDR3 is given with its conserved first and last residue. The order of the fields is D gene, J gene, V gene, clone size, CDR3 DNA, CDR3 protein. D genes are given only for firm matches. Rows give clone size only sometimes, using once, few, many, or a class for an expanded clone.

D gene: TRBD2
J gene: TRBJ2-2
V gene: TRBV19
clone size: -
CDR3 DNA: TGTGCCAGTAGTATCGCTTCACGAGCGGGGACCGGGGAGCTGTTTTTT
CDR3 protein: CASSIASRAGTGELFF

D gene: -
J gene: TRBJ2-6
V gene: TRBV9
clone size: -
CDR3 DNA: TGTGCCAGCAGCGTAGCTGGCCAGCCCGGTGGGGGGGCCAACGTCCTGACTTTC
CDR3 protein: CASSVAGQPGGGANVLTF

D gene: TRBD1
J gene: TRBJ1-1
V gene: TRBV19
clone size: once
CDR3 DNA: TGTGCCAGTAGTATTCCCGGGACAGGAGGTAGGGACACTGAAGCTTTCTTT
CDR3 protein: CASSIPGTGGRDTEAFF

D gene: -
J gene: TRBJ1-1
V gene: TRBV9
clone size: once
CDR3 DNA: TGTGCCAGCAGCGTAGAAGGACAGAACACTGAAGCTTTCTTT
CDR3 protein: CASSVEGQNTEAFF

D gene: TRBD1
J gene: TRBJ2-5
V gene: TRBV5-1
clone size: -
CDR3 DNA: TGCGCCAGCAGCATCGGGACAGGGGGCGAAGAGACCCAGTACTTC
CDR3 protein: CASSIGTGGEETQYF

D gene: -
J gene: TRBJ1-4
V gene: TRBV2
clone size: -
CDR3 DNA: TGTGCCAGCAGCGGGGGGGAAAAACTGTTTTTT
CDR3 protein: CASSGGEKLFF

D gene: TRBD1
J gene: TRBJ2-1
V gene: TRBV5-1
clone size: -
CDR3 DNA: TGCGCCAGCAGCTCCTTGACAGGGGCCTACAATGAGCAGTTCTTC
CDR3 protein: CASSSLTGAYNEQFF

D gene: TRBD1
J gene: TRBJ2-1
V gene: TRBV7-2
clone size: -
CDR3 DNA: TGTGCCAGCAGCTCCGGACAGGGGAAACCCAATGAGCAGTTCTTC
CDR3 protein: CASSSGQGKPNEQFF

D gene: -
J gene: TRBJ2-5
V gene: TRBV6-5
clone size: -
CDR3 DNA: TGTGCCAGTCAGCGGGCCCGCGGAGAGACCCAGTACTTC
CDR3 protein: CASQRARGETQYF

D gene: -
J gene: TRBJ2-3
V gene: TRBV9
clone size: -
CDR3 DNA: TGTGCCAGCAGCGTAGCTGGCGGGGGCCCAACAGATACGCAGTATTTT
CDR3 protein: CASSVAGGGPTDTQYF

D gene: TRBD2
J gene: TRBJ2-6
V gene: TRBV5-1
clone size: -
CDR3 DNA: TGCGCCAGCAGCTTGGCCCGGGGGGGGCCCGGGGCCAACGTCCTGACTTTC
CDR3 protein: CASSLARGGPGANVLTF

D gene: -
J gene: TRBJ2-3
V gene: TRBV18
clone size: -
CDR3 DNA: TGTGCCAGCTCACCTACTTCGTTAGGCCAGAAGGATACGCAGTATTTT
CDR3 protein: CASSPTSLGQKDTQYF

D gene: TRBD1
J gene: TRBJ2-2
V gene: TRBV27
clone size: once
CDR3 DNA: TGTGCCAGCAGAAGGACAGGGGGCACCGGGGAGCTGTTTTTT
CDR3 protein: CASRRTGGTGELFF

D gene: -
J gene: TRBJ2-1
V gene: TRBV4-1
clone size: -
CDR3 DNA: TGCGCCAGCAGCCAAGAAGGCCGGCAGGGTTTTACTGAGCAGTTCTTC
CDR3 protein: CASSQEGRQGFTEQFF

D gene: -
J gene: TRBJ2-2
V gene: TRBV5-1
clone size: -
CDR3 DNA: TGCGCCAGCAGCTTGCTGACGGGAGCGGCCGGGGAGCTGTTTTTT
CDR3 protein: CASSLLTGAAGELFF

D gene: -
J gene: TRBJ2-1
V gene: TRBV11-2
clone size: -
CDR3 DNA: TGTGCCAGCAGCTTAGCCGGGACGGGGGTGCAGTTCTTC
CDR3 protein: CASSLAGTGVQFF

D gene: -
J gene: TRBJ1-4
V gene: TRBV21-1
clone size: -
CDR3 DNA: TGTGCCAGCCCCAATAGGTTACAGGGCGAAAAACTGTTTTTT
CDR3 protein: CASPNRLQGEKLFF

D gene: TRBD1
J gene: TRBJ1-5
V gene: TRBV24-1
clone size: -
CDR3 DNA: TGTGCCACCGATCCCGGGACAGGGTACAATCAGCCCCAGCATTTT
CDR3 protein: CATDPGTGYNQPQHF

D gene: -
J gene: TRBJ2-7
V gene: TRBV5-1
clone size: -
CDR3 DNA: TGCGCCAGCAGCTTGGAGTTAGCGGTATCCTACGAGCAGTACTTC
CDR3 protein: CASSLELAVSYEQYF

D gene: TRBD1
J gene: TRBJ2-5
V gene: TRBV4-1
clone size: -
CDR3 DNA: TGCGCCAGCAGCCTAGGACAGGGGGCACAAGAGACCCAGTACTTC
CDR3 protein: CASSLGQGAQETQYF

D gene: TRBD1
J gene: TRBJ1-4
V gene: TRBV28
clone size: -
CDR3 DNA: TGTGCCAGCAGGGAGACAGGGCTCGGTGAAAAACTGTTTTTT
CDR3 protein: CASRETGLGEKLFF

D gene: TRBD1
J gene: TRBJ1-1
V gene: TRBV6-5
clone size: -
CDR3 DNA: TGTGCCAGCAACCACAGGGGTGGCACTGAAGCTTTCTTT
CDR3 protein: CASNHRGGTEAFF

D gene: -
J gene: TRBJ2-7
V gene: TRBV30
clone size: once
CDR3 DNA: TGTGCCTGGAGTGTGGTAGTACCCTACGAGCAGTACTTC
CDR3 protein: CAWSVVVPYEQYF

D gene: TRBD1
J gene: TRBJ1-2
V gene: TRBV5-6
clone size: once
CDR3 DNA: TGTGCCAGCAGCTTGGGTTGGGGACAGACATATGGCTACACCTTC
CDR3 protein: CASSLGWGQTYGYTF

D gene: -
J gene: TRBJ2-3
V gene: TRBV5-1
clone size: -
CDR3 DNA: TGCGCCAGCAGCTTGCAGACTAGTGGAGATACGCAGTATTTT
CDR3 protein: CASSLQTSGDTQYF

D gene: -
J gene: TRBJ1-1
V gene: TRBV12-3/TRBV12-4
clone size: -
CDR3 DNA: TGTGCCAGCAGCCCCCCAGGGGCATCTGAAGCTTTCTTT
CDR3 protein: CASSPPGASEAFF

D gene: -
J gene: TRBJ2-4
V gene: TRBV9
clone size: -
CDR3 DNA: TGTGCCAGCAGCGGAAGACAGGATCACATTCAGTACTTC
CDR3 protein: CASSGRQDHIQYF

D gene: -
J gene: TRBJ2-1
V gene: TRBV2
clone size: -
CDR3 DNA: TGTGCCAGCAGTGAGTATGAGCAGTTCTTC
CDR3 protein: CASSEYEQFF

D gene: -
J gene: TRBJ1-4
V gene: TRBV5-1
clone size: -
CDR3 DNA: TGCGCCAGCAGTGAGTGGACAGCCGAAAAACTGTTTTTT
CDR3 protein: CASSEWTAEKLFF

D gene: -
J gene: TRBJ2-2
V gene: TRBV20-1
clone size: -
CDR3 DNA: TGCAGTGCTAGTAAAGGGACGATGGGGGAAACGAACACCGGGGAGCTGTTTTTT
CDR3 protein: CSASKGTMGETNTGELFF

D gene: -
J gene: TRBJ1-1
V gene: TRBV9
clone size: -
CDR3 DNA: TGTGCCAGCAGCCCCCAGACAGGCCAGGGCACTGAAGCTTTCTTT
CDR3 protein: CASSPQTGQGTEAFF

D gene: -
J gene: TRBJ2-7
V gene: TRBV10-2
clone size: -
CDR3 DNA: TGCGCCAGCAGTGACCGGAGTAGCTCCTACGAGCAGTACTTC
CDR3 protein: CASSDRSSSYEQYF

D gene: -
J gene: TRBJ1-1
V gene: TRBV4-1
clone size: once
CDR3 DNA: TGCGCCAGCAGCCCGCAGGGCATCCCGAACACTGAAGCTTTCTTT
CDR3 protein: CASSPQGIPNTEAFF

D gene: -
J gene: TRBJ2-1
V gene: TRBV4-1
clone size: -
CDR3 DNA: TGCGCCAGCAGCCAAGATCTCGGCAATGAGCAGTTCTTC
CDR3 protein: CASSQDLGNEQFF

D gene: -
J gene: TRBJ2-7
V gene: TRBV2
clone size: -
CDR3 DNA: TGTGCCAGCACCCAGGTTGGGTCTTACGAGCAGTACTTC
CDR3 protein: CASTQVGSYEQYF

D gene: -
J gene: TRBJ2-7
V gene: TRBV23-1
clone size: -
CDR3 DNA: TGCGCCAGCAGTCAATCGGACGAGCAGTACTTC
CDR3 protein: CASSQSDEQYF

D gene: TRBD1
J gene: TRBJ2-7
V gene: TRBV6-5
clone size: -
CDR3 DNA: TGTGCCAGCAGATGGACAGGGTCCTCCTACGAGCAGTACTTC
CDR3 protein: CASRWTGSSYEQYF

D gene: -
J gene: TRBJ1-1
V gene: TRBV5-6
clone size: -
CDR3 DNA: TGTGCCAGCAGCGACAACCCAGGGAGCACGAACACTGAAGCTTTCTTT
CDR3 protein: CASSDNPGSTNTEAFF

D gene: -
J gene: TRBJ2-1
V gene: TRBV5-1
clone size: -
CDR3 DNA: TGCGCCAGCAGCTTGGGGCTAGTCTCCTACAATGAGCAGTTCTTC
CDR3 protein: CASSLGLVSYNEQFF

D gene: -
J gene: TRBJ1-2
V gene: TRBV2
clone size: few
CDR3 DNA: TGTGCCAGCAAGGCATCCATCTCGCCTGGCTACACCTTC
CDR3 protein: CASKASISPGYTF

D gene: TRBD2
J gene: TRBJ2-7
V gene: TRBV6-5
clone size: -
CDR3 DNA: TGTGCCAGCAGTTACATAGCGGGAGGGGCCTACGAGCAGTACTTC
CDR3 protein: CASSYIAGGAYEQYF